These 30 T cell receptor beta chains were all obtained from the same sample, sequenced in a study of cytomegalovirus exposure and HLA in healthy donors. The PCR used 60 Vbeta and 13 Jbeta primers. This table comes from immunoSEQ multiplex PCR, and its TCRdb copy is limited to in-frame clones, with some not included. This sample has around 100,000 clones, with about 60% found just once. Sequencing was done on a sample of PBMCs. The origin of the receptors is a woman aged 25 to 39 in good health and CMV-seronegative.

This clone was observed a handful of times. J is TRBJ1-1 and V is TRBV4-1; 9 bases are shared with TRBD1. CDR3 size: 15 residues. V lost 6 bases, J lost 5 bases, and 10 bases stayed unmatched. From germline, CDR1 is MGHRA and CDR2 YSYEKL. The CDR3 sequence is CASRNPGQGRTEAFF. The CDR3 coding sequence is TGCGCCAGCAGAAATCCGGGACAGGGCCGAACTGAAGCTTTCTTT.

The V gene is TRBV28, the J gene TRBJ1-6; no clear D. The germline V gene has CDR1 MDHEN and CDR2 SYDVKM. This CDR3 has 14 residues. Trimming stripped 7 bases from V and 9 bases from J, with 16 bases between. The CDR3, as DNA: TGTGCCAGCAATAACGAGGTAGGATCTTCACCCCTCCACTTT. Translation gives CASNNEVGSSPLHF.

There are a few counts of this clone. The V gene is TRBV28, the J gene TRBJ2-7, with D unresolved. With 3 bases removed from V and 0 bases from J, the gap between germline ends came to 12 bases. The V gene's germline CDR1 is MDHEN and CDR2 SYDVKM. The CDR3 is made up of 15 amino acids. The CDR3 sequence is CASSFGDNLSYEQYF. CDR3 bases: TGTGCCAGCAGTTTTGGTGACAACCTCTCCTACGAGCAGTACTTC.

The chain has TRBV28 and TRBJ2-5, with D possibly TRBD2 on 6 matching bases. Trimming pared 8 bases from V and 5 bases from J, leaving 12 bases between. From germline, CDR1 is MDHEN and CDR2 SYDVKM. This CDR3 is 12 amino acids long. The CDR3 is CASRGSGETQYF. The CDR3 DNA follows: TGTGCCAGCCGGGGGAGTGGGGAGACCCAGTACTTC.

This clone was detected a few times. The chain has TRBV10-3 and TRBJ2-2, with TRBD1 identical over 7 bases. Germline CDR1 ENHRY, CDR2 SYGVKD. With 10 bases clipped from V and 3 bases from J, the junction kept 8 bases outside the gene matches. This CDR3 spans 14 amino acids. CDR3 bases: TGTGCCACTAAACAGGGGAGCGACACCGGGGAGCTGTTTTTT. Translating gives CATKQGSDTGELFF.

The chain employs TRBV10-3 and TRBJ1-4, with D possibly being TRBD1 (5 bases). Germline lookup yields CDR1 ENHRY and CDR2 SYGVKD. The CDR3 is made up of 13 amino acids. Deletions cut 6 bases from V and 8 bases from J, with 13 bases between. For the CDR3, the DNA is TGTGCCATCAGCGCCGGGGGGGGAGAAAAACTGTTTTTT. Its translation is CAISAGGGEKLFF.

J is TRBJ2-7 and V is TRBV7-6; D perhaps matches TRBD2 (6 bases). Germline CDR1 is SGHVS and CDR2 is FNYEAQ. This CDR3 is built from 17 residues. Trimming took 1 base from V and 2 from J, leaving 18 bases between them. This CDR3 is CASSLVFDGRNPYEQYF. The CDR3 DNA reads TGTGCCAGCAGCTTAGTTTTTGACGGGAGAAACCCCTACGAGCAGTACTTC.

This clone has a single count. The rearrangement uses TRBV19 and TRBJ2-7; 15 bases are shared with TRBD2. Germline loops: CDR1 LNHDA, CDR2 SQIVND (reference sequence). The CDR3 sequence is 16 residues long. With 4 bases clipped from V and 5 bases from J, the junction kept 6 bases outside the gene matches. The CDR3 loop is CASSRTSGRAIDEQYF. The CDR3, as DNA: TGTGCCAGTAGTAGGACTAGCGGGAGGGCAATCGACGAGCAGTACTTC.

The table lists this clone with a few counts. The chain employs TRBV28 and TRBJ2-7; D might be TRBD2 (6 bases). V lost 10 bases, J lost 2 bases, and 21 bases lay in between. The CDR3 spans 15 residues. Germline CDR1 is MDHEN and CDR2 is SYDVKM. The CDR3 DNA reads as TGTGCCACCTACCCCGGGACTGTAGGACCCTACGAGCAGTACTTC. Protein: CATYPGTVGPYEQYF. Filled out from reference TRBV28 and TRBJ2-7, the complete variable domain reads DVKVTQSSRYLVKRTGEKVFLECVQDMDHENMFWYRQDPGLGLRLIYFSYDVKMKEKGDIPEGYSVSREKKERFSLILESASTNQTSMYLCATYPGTVGPYEQYFGPGTRLTVT.

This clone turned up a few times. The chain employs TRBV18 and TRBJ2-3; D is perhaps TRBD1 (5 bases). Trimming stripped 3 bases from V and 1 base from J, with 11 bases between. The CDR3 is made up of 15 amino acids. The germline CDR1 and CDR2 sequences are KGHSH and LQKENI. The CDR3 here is CASSPSQGRTDTQYF. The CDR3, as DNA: TGTGCCAGCTCACCCTCTCAGGGTCGCACAGATACGCAGTATTTT.

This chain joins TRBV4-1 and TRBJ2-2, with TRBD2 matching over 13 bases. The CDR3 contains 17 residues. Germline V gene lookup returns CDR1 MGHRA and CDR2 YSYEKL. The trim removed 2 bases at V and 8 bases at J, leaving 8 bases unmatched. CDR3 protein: CASSQPTSGRGKGELFF. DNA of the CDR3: TGCGCCAGCAGCCAACCTACTAGCGGGAGGGGTAAGGGGGAGCTGTTTTTT.

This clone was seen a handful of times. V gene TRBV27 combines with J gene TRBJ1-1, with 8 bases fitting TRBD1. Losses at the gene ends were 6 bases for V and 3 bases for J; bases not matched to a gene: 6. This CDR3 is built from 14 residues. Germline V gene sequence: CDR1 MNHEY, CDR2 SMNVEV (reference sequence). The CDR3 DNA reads TGTGCCAGCAGGCGGACAGGGCCGTACACTGAAGCTTTCTTT. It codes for CASRRTGPYTEAFF.

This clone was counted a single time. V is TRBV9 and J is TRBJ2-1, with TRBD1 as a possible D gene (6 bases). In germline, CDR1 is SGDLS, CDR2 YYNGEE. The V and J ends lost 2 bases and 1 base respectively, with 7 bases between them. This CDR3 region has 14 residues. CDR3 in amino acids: CASSVGTSYNEQFF. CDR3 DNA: TGTGCCAGCAGCGTCGGGACATCCTACAATGAGCAGTTCTTC.

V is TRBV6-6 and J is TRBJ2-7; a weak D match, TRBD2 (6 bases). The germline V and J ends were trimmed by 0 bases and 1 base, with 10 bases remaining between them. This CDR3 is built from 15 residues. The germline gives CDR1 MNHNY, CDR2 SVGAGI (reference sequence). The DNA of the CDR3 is TGTGCCAGCAGTTACTCGGGGGACTTATCCTACGAGCAGTACTTC. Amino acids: CASSYSGDLSYEQYF.

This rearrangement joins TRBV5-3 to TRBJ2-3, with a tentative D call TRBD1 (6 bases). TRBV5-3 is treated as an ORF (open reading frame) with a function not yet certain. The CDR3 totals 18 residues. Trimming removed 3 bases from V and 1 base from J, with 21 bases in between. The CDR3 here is CARSWEDPGQGGTDTQYF. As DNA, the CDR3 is TGTGCCAGAAGCTGGGAAGACCCGGGACAAGGGGGCACAGATACGCAGTATTTT.

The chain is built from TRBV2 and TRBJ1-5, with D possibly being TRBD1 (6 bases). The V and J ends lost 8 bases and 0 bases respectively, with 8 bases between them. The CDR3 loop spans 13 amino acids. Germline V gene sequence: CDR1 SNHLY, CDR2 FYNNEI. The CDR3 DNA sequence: TGTGCCAGCCACAGGGATAGCAATCAGCCCCAGCATTTT. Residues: CASHRDSNQPQHF.

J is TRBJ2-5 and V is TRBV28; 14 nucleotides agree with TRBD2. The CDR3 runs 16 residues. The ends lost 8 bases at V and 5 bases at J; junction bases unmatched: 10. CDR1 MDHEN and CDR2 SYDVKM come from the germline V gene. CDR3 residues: CASPTTSGRARETQYF. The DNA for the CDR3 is TGTGCCAGCCCTACGACTAGCGGGAGGGCCAGGGAGACCCAGTACTTC.

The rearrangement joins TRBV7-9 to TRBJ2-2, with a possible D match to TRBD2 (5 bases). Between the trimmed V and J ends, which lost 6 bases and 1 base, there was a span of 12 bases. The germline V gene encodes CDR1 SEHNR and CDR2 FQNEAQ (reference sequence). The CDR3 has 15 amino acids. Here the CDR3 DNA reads TGTGCCAGCAGGGTGAGACGGGAGAACACCGGGGAGCTGTTTTTT. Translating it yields CASRVRRENTGELFF.

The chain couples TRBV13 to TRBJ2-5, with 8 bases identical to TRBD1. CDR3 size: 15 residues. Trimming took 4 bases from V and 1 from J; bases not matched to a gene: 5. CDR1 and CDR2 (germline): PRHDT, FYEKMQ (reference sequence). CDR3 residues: CASSSRDRLQETQYF. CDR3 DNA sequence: TGTGCCAGCAGCTCCCGGGACAGGCTCCAAGAGACCCAGTACTTC. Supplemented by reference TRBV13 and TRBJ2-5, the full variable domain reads AAGVIQSPRHLIKEKRETATLKCYPIPRHDTVYWYQQGPGQDPQFLISFYEKMQSDKGSIPDRFSAQQFSDYHSELNMSSLELGDSALYFCASSSRDRLQETQYFGPGTRLLVL.

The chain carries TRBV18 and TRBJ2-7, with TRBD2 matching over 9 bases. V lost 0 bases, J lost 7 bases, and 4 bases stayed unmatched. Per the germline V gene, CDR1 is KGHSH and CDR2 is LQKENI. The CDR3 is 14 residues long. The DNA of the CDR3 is TGTGCCAGCTCACCACCGGGACTAGCCGGGGAGCAGTACTTC. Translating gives CASSPPGLAGEQYF.

The CDR3 loop is CASSVAGRTDTQYF. The CDR3 DNA reads as TGTGCCAGCAGCGTAGCAGGTAGAACAGATACGCAGTATTTT. The J gene is TRBJ2-3, the V gene TRBV9; no clear D gene. Germline CDR1 and CDR2: SGDLS and YYNGEE. This CDR3 is 14 amino acids long. V shed 0 bases and J shed 3 bases, with 8 bases lying between them.

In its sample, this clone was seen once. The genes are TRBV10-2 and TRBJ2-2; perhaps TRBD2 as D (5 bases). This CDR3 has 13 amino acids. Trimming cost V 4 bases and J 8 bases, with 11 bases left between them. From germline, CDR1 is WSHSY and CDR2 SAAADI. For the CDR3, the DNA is TGCGCCAGCAGTGTTCGGGGATCAGGGGAGCTGTTTTTT. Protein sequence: CASSVRGSGELFF.

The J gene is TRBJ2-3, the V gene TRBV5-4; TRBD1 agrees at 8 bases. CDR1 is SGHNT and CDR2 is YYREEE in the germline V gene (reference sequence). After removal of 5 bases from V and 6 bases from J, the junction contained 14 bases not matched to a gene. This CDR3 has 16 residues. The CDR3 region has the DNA TGTGCCAGCAGTCCAGGCCGACAGGGGCGGTTTGATACGCAGTATTTT. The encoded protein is CASSPGRQGRFDTQYF.

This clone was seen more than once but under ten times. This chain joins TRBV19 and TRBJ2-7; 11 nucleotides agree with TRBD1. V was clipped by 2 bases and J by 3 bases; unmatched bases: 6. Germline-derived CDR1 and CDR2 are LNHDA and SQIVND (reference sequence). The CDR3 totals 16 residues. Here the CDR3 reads CASSILGGTGGYEQYF. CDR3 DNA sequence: TGTGCCAGTAGTATACTGGGAGGGACAGGGGGCTACGAGCAGTACTTC.

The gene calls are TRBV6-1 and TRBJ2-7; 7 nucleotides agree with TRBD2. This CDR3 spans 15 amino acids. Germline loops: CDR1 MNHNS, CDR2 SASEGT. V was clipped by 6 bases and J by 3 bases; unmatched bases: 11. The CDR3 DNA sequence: TGTGCCAGCAGACCACAGGATGGACTAGTCTACGAGCAGTACTTC. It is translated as CASRPQDGLVYEQYF.

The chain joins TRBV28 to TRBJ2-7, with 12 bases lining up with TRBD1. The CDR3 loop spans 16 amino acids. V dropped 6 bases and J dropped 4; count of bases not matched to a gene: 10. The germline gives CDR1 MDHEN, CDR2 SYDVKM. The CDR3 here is CASRRGQGAAEYEQYF. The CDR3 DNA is TGTGCCAGCAGGAGGGGACAGGGGGCCGCCGAATACGAGCAGTACTTC.

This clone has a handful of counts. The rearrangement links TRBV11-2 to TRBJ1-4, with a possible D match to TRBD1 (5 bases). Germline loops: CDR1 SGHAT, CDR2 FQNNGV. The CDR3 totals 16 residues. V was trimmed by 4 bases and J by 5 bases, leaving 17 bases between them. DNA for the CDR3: TGTGCCAGCAGCTCAGTCAAGGGACTACCGAATGAAAAACTGTTTTTT. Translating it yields CASSSVKGLPNEKLFF.

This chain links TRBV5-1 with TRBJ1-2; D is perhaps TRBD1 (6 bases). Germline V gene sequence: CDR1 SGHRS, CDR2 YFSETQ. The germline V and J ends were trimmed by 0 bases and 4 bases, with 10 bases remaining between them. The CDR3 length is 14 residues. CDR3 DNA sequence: TGCGCCAGCAGCTTGGACAGGGCTGGCTATGGCTACACCTTC. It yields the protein CASSLDRAGYGYTF.

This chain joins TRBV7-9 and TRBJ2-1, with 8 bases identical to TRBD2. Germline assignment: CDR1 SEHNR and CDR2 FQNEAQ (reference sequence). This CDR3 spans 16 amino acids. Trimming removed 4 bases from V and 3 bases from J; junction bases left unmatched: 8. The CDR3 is CASSWISGTVYNEQFF. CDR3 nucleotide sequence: TGTGCCAGCAGCTGGATTAGCGGGACGGTCTACAATGAGCAGTTCTTC.

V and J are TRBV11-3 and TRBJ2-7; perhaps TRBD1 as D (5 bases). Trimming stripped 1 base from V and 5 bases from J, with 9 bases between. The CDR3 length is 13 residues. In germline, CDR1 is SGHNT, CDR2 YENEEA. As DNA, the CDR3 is TGTGCCAGCAGCTTAGTCTCAGGGAACGAGCAGTACTTC. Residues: CASSLVSGNEQYF.